These 30 T cell receptor beta chains came from one sample sequenced in a study of T cells in Graves' hyperthyroidism and ophthalmopathy. Template material for amplifying TCR beta CDR3 regions consisted of RNA transcripts. HTBI primers drove first-round RT-PCR of the TCR CDR3. One entry per CDR3 protein results from TCRdb running MiXCR on the multiplex PCR reads. The table includes hundreds of thousands of distinct CDR3 sequences, around 20% detected once. Sequencing was performed on blood. The receptors derive from a man aged 40-49 years with Graves' ophthalmopathy.

In its sample, this clonotype was seen a few times. J is TRBJ2-2 and V is TRBV27; D call uncertain. This CDR3 has 13 amino acids. Per the germline V gene, CDR1 is MNHEY and CDR2 is SMNVEV (reference sequence). Between the trimmed V and J ends, which lost 3 bases and 7 bases, there was a span of 9 bases. For the CDR3, the DNA is TGTGCCAGCAGTTTCGGTTCTGGCGGGGAGCTGTTTTTT. Its protein is CASSFGSGGELFF.

This clonotype has only a few counts. The rearrangement uses TRBV20-1 and TRBJ2-3; the match to TRBD2 covers 15 bases. CDR1 and CDR2 (germline): DFQATT, SNEGSKA (reference sequence). This CDR3 is 17 amino acids long. V trimming: 0 bases; J trimming: 5 bases; junction bases outside the gene matches: 6. The DNA of the CDR3 is TGCAGTGCTAGAGATTTTGGACTAGCGGGAGGGATAGATACGCAGTATTTT. This gives the protein CSARDFGLAGGIDTQYF.

In its sample, this clonotype was seen a few times. The chain combines TRBV19 with TRBJ2-6, with no clear D. Germline V lookup: CDR1 LNHDA, CDR2 SQIVND (reference sequence). The CDR3 has 16 residues. Trimming removed 6 bases from V and 0 bases from J, with 12 bases in between. The CDR3 reads CASSLGPLSGANVLTF. CDR3 DNA: TGTGCCAGTAGCCTAGGACCGCTCTCTGGGGCCAACGTCCTGACTTTC.

This clonotype was seen more than once but under ten times. V and J are TRBV7-9 and TRBJ2-5; D not resolved. Between the trimmed V and J ends, which lost 9 bases and 3 bases, there was a span of 11 bases. CDR3 length equals 12 residues. CDR1 is SEHNR and CDR2 is FQNEAQ in the germline V gene (reference sequence). This CDR3 is CASTIREETQYF. The DNA for the CDR3 is TGTGCCAGTACAATTAGGGAAGAGACCCAGTACTTC.

This clonotype was counted a few times. The V gene is TRBV28, the J gene TRBJ1-1; no clear D. Germline V lookup: CDR1 MDHEN, CDR2 SYDVKM. The CDR3 sequence is 12 residues long. V lost 6 bases to trimming and J lost 6 bases, with 11 bases between them. The CDR3 reads CASSPVGAEAFF. DNA of the CDR3: TGTGCCAGCAGCCCCGTCGGGGCTGAAGCTTTCTTT. The whole variable domain, remainder taken from reference TRBV28 and TRBJ1-1, is DVKVTQSSRYLVKRTGEKVFLECVQDMDHENMFWYRQDPGLGLRLIYFSYDVKMKEKGDIPEGYSVSREKKERFSLILESASTNQTSMYLCASSPVGAEAFFGQGTRLTVV.

This clonotype was seen repeatedly, ten times or more. The chain is built from TRBV12-3 or TRBV12-4 and TRBJ2-1, with 7 bases that match TRBD1. CDR3 length: 13 residues. The V segment lost 10 bases and the J segment 4 bases; nucleotides outside the gene matches: 7. The CDR3 is CANRDSLYNEQFF. Here the CDR3 DNA reads TGTGCCAACCGGGACAGCCTGTACAATGAGCAGTTCTTC.

The chain carries TRBV2 and TRBJ1-2; no definite D call. V lost 5 bases and J 6 bases, leaving 13 bases between the germline ends. This CDR3 spans 13 amino acids. Germline values: CDR1 SNHLY, CDR2 FYNNEI. CDR3: CASSFGQLHGYTF. In DNA, the CDR3 is TGTGCCAGCAGTTTTGGCCAGCTCCATGGCTACACCTTC.

This clonotype has a handful of counts. This chain joins TRBV28 and TRBJ2-2, with D possibly TRBD2 on 5 matching bases. The CDR3 sequence is 14 residues long. Deletions cut 3 bases from V and 5 bases from J, with 10 bases between. Per the germline V gene, CDR1 is MDHEN and CDR2 is SYDVKM. CDR3 DNA: TGTGCCAGCAGTTTGGAGGATGGGACCGGGGAGCTGTTTTTT. This gives the protein CASSLEDGTGELFF. The full variable domain, with the rest looked up from reference TRBV28 and TRBJ2-2, is DVKVTQSSRYLVKRTGEKVFLECVQDMDHENMFWYRQDPGLGLRLIYFSYDVKMKEKGDIPEGYSVSREKKERFSLILESASTNQTSMYLCASSLEDGTGELFFGEGSRLTVL.

The rearrangement uses TRBV5-1 and TRBJ1-4, with 8 bases fitting TRBD1. Unmatched junction bases numbered 10, after V lost 4 bases and J lost 8 bases. Germline lookup yields CDR1 SGHRS and CDR2 YFSETQ. The CDR3 runs to 15 residues. Here the CDR3 reads CASSVDSQGAEKLFF. The DNA for the CDR3 is TGCGCCAGCAGCGTCGACAGCCAGGGGGCAGAAAAACTGTTTTTT.

The CDR3 here is CASSFPGASNEQFF. The CDR3 DNA sequence: TGTGCCAGCAGTTTCCCTGGAGCCTCCAATGAGCAGTTCTTC. V usage is TRBV25-1 and J usage is TRBJ2-1; D call uncertain. Germline V gene data show CDR1 as MGHDK and CDR2 as SYGVNS. Trimming removed 5 bases from V and 6 bases from J, with 14 bases in between. This CDR3 is built from 14 residues.

The chain couples TRBV20-1 to TRBJ2-7, with D tentatively TRBD2 (6 bases). The CDR3 runs 16 residues. V lost 1 base and J lost 0, with 16 bases in between. The V gene's germline CDR1 is DFQATT and CDR2 SNEGSKA (reference sequence). The DNA of the CDR3 is TGCAGTGCTAGAGCCGCCTCAAGCGGGTACTCCTACGAGCAGTACTTC. Translation: CSARAASSGYSYEQYF.

This chain joins TRBV12-3 or TRBV12-4 and TRBJ2-5; TRBD1 might be the D (5 bases). The CDR3 extends over 15 amino acids. V gave up 3 bases and J gave up 3 bases, with 14 bases separating them. CDR3 residues: CASSFLGRDEETQYF. The CDR3 bases are TGTGCCAGCAGTTTTCTAGGCAGGGATGAAGAGACCCAGTACTTC.

The V call is TRBV7-9, the J call TRBJ2-6; 9 bases align to TRBD1. CDR3 length: 17 amino acids. Per the germline V gene, CDR1 is SEHNR and CDR2 is FQNEAQ (reference sequence). J was trimmed by 4 bases and V by 5 bases; bases with no gene match: 9. The CDR3 is CASSPGTGSSGANVLTF. Here the CDR3 DNA reads TGTGCCAGCAGCCCCGGGACAGGGAGTTCCGGGGCCAACGTCCTGACTTTC.

The rearrangement links TRBV7-8 to TRBJ1-1; TRBD1 agrees at 10 bases. CDR3 length equals 15 residues. Trimming took 3 bases from V and 5 from J; bases not matched to a gene: 6. CDR1 SGHVS and CDR2 FQNEAQ come from the germline V gene. The CDR3 DNA follows: TGTGCCAGCAGCTTCAGACAGGGGGCAAATACTGAAGCTTTCTTT. It specifies CASSFRQGANTEAFF.

This clonotype showed up many times. V usage is TRBV30 and J usage is TRBJ1-5; D is ambiguous. Trimming took 0 bases from V and 5 from J, leaving 5 bases between them. The CDR3 totals 12 residues. Per the germline V gene, CDR1 is GTSNPN and CDR2 is SVGIG (reference sequence). CDR3 nucleotides: TGTGCCTGGAGTGTAGGCGATCAGCCCCAGCATTTT. It translates to CAWSVGDQPQHF.

The CDR3 protein is CSARGVPGNTIYF. The CDR3 DNA is TGCAGTGCTAGAGGGGTTCCTGGAAACACCATATATTTT. J is TRBJ1-3 and V is TRBV20-1; no definite D call. V lost 1 base to trimming and J lost 2 bases, with 6 bases between them. Germline-derived CDR1 and CDR2 are DFQATT and SNEGSKA (reference sequence). The length of the CDR3 is 13 residues.

This clonotype has a count of ten or more. The chain has TRBV18 and TRBJ2-1, with 9 bases matching TRBD2. The CDR3 spans 16 residues. V gave up 3 bases and J gave up 4 bases; unmatched junction bases: 7. From germline, CDR1 is KGHSH and CDR2 LQKENI. CDR3 coding DNA: TGTGCCAGCTCACCTCCCATAGCGGGGGTGTACAATGAGCAGTTCTTC. The encoded protein is CASSPPIAGVYNEQFF.

This chain uses TRBV6-1 with TRBJ1-1; D may be TRBD1 (6 bases). The ends were cut back, 10 bases at V and 7 bases at J, with 19 bases in the middle. Germline V gene data show CDR1 as MNHNS and CDR2 as SASEGT. The CDR3 is 13 amino acids. CDR3 region: CATERGYRGEAFF. The CDR3 DNA reads as TGTGCCACCGAGAGGGGGTATAGGGGTGAAGCTTTCTTT.

The chain is built from TRBV5-1 and TRBJ1-1; D may be TRBD1 (5 bases). Germline loops: CDR1 SGHRS, CDR2 YFSETQ. This CDR3 spans 14 amino acids. V was pared by 5 bases and J by 4 bases, with 15 bases between. The CDR3 is CASRSPRDPTEAFF. DNA of the CDR3: TGCGCCAGCAGATCACCCAGGGACCCCACTGAAGCTTTCTTT.

This clonotype has at least ten counts. CDR3 protein: CASSLDGRESDTQYF. The CDR3 nucleotides are TGTGCCAGCAGCTTAGATGGCAGGGAGTCGGATACGCAGTATTTT. The chain combines TRBV11-3 with TRBJ2-3; D tentatively reads TRBD1 or TRBD2 (5 bases each). This CDR3 has 15 residues. V was cut by 0 bases and J by 6 bases, with 13 bases left in between. The germline V gene has CDR1 SGHNT and CDR2 YENEEA.

The V and J genes are TRBV5-4 and TRBJ2-2; D not resolved. CDR1 SGHNT and CDR2 YYREEE come from the germline V gene (reference sequence). The CDR3 has 16 residues. Trimming shortened V by 0 bases and J by 1 base, and 10 bases separated the two germline ends. Here the CDR3 DNA reads TGTGCCAGCAGCTTGGCGTCTTACCAGAACACCGGGGAGCTGTTTTTT. It specifies CASSLASYQNTGELFF.

This clonotype appeared many times. The CDR3 coding sequence is TGTGCCAGCAGTTTACTACCCGGGACCGCCTACGAGCAGTACTTC. Protein product: CASSLLPGTAYEQYF. The chain employs TRBV28 and TRBJ2-7; either TRBD1 or TRBD2 may supply D (5 bases each). Germline CDR1 MDHEN, CDR2 SYDVKM. The CDR3 loop spans 15 amino acids. V was pared by 2 bases and J by 2 bases, with 13 bases between.

The CDR3 coding sequence is TGTGCCAGCAGTACATTTTCCTTCAGACCTCGCGAGCAGTACTTC. Its protein is CASSTFSFRPREQYF. This chain joins TRBV12-3 or TRBV12-4 and TRBJ2-7; no firm D call. This CDR3 has 15 residues. Trimming cost V 5 bases and J 6 bases, with 20 bases left between them.

The chain employs TRBV6-2 or TRBV6-3 and TRBJ1-2; no reliable D call. V was clipped by 8 bases and J by 8 bases, with 15 bases between them. From germline, CDR1 is MNHEY and CDR2 SVGEGT. The CDR3 is made up of 12 amino acids. CDR3 sequence reads: CASQSLRFGYTF. The CDR3 DNA sequence: TGTGCCAGCCAGAGCCTACGGTTCGGCTACACCTTC.

This rearrangement joins TRBV7-6 to TRBJ2-2; D remains ambiguous. CDR1 is SGHVS, CDR2 FNYEAQ, per germline. This CDR3 comprises 14 residues. V was trimmed by 2 bases and J by 7 bases, leaving 11 bases between them. The CDR3, as DNA: TGTGCCAGCAGCTTAATCCGTGCGAACGGGGAGCTGTTTTTT. Translation: CASSLIRANGELFF. Using reference TRBV7-6 and TRBJ2-2 for the parts outside the CDR3, the full variable domain is GAGVSQSPRYKVTKRGQDVALRCDPISGHVSLYWYRQALGQGPEFLTYFNYEAQQDKSGLPNDRFSAERPEGSISTLTIQRTEQRDSAMYRCASSLIRANGELFFGEGSRLTVL.

The chain couples TRBV5-1 to TRBJ2-1; D unclear. The CDR3 is 15 amino acids. V dropped 0 bases and J dropped 0 bases, with 7 bases sitting between them. CDR1 and CDR2 from the germline V gene are SGHRS and YFSETQ. This chain's CDR3 is CASSLARRSYNEQFF. CDR3 DNA: TGCGCCAGCAGCTTGGCTAGGCGCTCCTACAATGAGCAGTTCTTC.

The CDR3 spells CASSLDPFRAKNIQYF. For the CDR3, the DNA is TGTGCCAGCAGTTTGGACCCGTTCAGAGCCAAAAACATTCAGTACTTC. V gene TRBV6-2 or TRBV6-3 combines with J gene TRBJ2-4; no definite D call. Germline loops: CDR1 MNHEY, CDR2 SVGEGT. V lost 4 bases and J lost 0, with 13 bases in between. This CDR3 comprises 16 residues.

This sequence joins TRBV15 and TRBJ1-3, with no clear D. The germline CDR1 and CDR2 sequences are LNHNV and YYDKDF (reference sequence). V was trimmed by 0 bases and J by 0 bases, leaving 9 bases between them. CDR3 length equals 16 residues. CDR3 bases: TGTGCCACCAGCAGAGACTTGGGGATCTCTGGAAACACCATATATTTT. Residues: CATSRDLGISGNTIYF.

This clonotype was seen many times. The gene calls are TRBV11-2 and TRBJ2-7, with 8 bases that match TRBD1. V lost 3 bases, J lost 3 bases, and 19 bases stayed unmatched. Germline values: CDR1 SGHAT, CDR2 FQNNGV. CDR3 length: 19 residues. The CDR3, as DNA: TGTGCCAGCAGCTTCAACTACATTCGACAGGGGAGAGTGGACTACGAGCAGTACTTC. This sequence encodes CASSFNYIRQGRVDYEQYF. The variable domain in full, with the rest retrieved from reference TRBV11-2 and TRBJ2-7, is EAGVAQSPRYKIIEKRQSVAFWCNPISGHATLYWYQQILGQGPKLLIQFQNNGVVDDSQLPKDRFSAERLKGVDSTLKIQPAKLEDSAVYLCASSFNYIRQGRVDYEQYFGPGTRLTVT.

This clonotype was observed a handful of times. The J gene is TRBJ2-5, the V gene TRBV19, with TRBD1 matching 8 bases. The CDR3 consists of 16 residues. V lost 5 bases to trimming and J lost 5 bases; unmatched junction nucleotides: 13. Germline V gives CDR1 LNHDA, CDR2 SQIVND (reference sequence). CDR3 nucleotides: TGTGCCAGTAGTCCAGGGGGCGCAAGCGCCGGGGAGACCCAGTACTTC. Translated: CASSPGGASAGETQYF.